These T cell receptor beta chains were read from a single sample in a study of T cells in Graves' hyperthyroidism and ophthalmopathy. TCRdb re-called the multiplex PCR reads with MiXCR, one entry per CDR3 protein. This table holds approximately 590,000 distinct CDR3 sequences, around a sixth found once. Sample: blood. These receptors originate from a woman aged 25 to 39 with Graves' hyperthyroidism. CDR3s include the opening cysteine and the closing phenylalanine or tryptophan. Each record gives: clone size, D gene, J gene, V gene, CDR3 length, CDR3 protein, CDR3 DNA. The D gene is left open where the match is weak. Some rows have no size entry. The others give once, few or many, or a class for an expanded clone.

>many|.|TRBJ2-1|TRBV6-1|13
CASSEATLDEQFF
TGTGCCAGCAGTGAAGCAACCCTCGATGAGCAGTTCTTC
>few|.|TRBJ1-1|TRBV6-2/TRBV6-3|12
CASSYSTGKAFF
TGTGCCAGCAGTTACTCGACAGGTAAAGCTTTCTTT
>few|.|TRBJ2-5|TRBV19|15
CASSPLNRGQETQYF
TGTGCCAGTAGTCCATTAAACCGGGGACAAGAGACCCAGTACTTC
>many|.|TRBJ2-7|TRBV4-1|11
CASSQGWEQYF
TGCGCCAGCAGCCAAGGATGGGAGCAGTACTTC
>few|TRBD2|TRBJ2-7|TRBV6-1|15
CASSYIAGGTYEQYF
TGTGCCAGCAGTTATATAGCGGGAGGGACCTACGAGCAGTACTTC
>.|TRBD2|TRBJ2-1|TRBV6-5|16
CASSYLAGEVYNEQFF
TGTGCCAGCAGTTACTTAGCGGGAGAGGTCTACAATGAGCAGTTCTTC
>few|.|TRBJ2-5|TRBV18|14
CASSPTGAQETQYF
TGTGCCAGCTCACCGACCGGGGCCCAAGAGACCCAGTACTTC
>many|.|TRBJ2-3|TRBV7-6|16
CASSKGSVRVADTQYF
TGTGCCAGCAGCAAGGGGTCTGTAAGGGTGGCAGATACGCAGTATTTT
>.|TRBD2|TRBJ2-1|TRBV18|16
CASSPSFAGGDNEQFF
TGTGCCAGCTCACCAAGTTTTGCGGGAGGGGACAATGAGCAGTTCTTC
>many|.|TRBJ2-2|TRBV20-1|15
CSASKAGPNTGELFF
TGCAGTGCTAGTAAGGCAGGCCCGAACACCGGGGAGCTGTTTTTT
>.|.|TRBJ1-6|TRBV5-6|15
CASSLGGSYNSPLHF
TGTGCCAGCAGCTTGGGGGGGTCCTATAATTCACCCCTCCACTTT
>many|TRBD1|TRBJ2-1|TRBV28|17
CASSPLDRGLVYNEQFF
TGTGCCAGCAGTCCCCTAGACAGGGGGCTTGTCTACAATGAGCAGTTCTTC
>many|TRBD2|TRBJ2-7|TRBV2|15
CASRYGTSGSYEQYF
TGTGCCAGCAGATACGGGACTAGCGGCTCCTACGAGCAGTACTTC
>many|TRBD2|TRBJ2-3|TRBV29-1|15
CSTSKAGGRENTQYF
TGCAGCACCTCCAAAGCGGGAGGCAGGGAAAATACGCAGTATTTT
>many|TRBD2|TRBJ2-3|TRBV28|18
CASSSGTSGRVRTDTQYF
TGTGCCAGCAGTTCAGGGACTAGCGGGAGGGTGAGGACAGATACGCAGTATTTT
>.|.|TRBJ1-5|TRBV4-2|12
CASSQEDQPQHF
TGTGCCAGCAGCCAGGAGGATCAGCCCCAGCATTTT
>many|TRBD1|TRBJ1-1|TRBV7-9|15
CASSLLTGGNTEAFF
TGTGCCAGCAGCTTATTGACAGGGGGCAACACTGAAGCTTTCTTT
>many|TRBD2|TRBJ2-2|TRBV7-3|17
CASSLMGLAGQSGELFF
TGTGCCAGCAGCTTAATGGGGCTAGCGGGACAGTCCGGGGAGCTGTTTTTT
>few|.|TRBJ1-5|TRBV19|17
CASRAPVGERSNQPQHF
TGTGCCAGTAGGGCTCCCGTGGGGGAGCGTAGCAATCAGCCCCAGCATTTT
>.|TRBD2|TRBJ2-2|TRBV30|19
CAWSVRRGLAGGDTGELFF
TGTGCCTGGAGTGTAAGAAGAGGACTAGCGGGAGGGGACACCGGGGAGCTGTTTTTT
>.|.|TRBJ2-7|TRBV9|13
CASSVDKTREQYF
TGTGCCAGCAGCGTAGATAAGACCCGCGAGCAGTACTTC
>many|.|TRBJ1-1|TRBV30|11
CAWGQGAEAFF
TGTGCCTGGGGGCAAGGCGCTGAAGCTTTCTTT
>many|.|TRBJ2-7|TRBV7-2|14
CASSSWTEYYEQYF
TGTGCCAGCAGTTCCTGGACAGAGTACTACGAGCAGTACTTC
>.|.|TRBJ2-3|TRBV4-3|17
CASSQDPAGAATDTQYF
TGCGCCAGCAGCCAAGATCCGGCAGGGGCGGCCACAGATACGCAGTATTTT
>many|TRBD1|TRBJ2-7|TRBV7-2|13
CASRRTGSYEQYF
TGTGCCAGCAGACGGACAGGTTCCTACGAGCAGTACTTC
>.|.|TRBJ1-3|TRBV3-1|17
CASSQETGSVSGNTIYF
TGTGCCAGCAGCCAAGAGACAGGAAGTGTCTCTGGAAACACCATATATTTT
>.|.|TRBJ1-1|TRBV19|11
CASTNRGEAFF
TGTGCCAGTACCAATAGGGGTGAAGCTTTCTTT
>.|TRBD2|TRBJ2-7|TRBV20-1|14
CSARPSGYSYEQYF
TGCAGTGCTAGACCTAGCGGGTACTCCTACGAGCAGTACTTC
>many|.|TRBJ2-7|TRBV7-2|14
CASSLGMDSYEQYF
TGTGCCAGCAGCTTAGGCATGGATTCCTACGAGCAGTACTTC
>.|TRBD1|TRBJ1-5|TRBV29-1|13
CSVAQGAGQPQHF
TGCAGCGTCGCTCAGGGGGCAGGACAGCCCCAGCATTTT
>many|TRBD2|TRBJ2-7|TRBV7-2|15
CASSFKGLAGYEQYF
TGTGCCAGCAGCTTCAAGGGACTAGCGGGATACGAGCAGTACTTC
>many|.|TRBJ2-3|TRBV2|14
CASSGWRDLDTQYF
TGTGCCAGCAGTGGATGGCGGGACTTAGATACGCAGTATTTT
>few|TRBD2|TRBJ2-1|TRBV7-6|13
CASSPLFGGEQLF
TGTGCCAGCAGCCCCCTCTTCGGGGGGGAGCAGCTCTTC
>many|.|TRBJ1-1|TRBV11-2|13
CASSLYGFAEAFF
TGTGCCAGCAGCTTATATGGATTCGCTGAAGCTTTCTTT
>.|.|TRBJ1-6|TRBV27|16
CASRWGRSSYNSPLHF
TGTGCCAGCAGGTGGGGGAGGAGCTCCTATAATTCACCCCTCCACTTT
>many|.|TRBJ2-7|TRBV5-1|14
CASSLFRDSYEQYF
TGCGCCAGCAGCTTATTCCGGGACTCTTACGAGCAGTACTTC
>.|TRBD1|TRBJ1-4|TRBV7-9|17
CASSLGQGARTNEKLFF
TGTGCCAGCAGCTTGGGGCAGGGGGCGCGAACTAATGAAAAACTGTTTTTT
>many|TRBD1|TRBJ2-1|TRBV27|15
CASSSRQGPYNEQFF
TGTGCCAGCAGTTCCCGACAGGGACCCTACAATGAGCAGTTCTTC
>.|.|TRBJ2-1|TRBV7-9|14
CASSPLVMVNEQFF
TGTGCCAGCAGCCCCCTAGTAATGGTAAATGAGCAGTTCTTC
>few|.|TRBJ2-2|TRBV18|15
CASYPGPANTGELFF
TGTGCCAGCTACCCCGGGCCTGCGAACACCGGGGAGCTGTTTTTT
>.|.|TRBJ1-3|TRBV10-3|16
CAISAARDRSGNTIYF
TGTGCCATCAGCGCGGCTAGGGACCGCTCTGGAAACACCATATATTTT
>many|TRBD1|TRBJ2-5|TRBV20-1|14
CSAVTGEGQETQYF
TGCAGTGCTGTGACAGGGGAAGGGCAAGAGACCCAGTACTTC
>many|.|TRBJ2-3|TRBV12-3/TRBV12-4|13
CASSLTQGGTQYF
TGTGCCAGCAGTCTCACACAGGGAGGGACGCAGTATTTT
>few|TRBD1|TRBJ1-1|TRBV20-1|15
CSARDADRVHTEAFF
TGCAGTGCTAGAGACGCCGACAGGGTACACACTGAAGCTTTCTTT
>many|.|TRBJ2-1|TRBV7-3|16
CASSLYLASGYNEQFF
TGTGCCAGCAGCCTCTATCTAGCAAGCGGGTACAATGAGCAGTTCTTC
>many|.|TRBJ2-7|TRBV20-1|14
CRVTRGAGEYEQYF
TGCAGAGTCACTAGGGGTGCAGGGGAATACGAGCAGTACTTC
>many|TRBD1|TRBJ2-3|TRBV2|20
CASNSLYRKNGGQGADTQYF
TGTGCCAGCAATTCCTTGTATCGGAAAAACGGGGGACAGGGCGCAGATACGCAGTATTTT
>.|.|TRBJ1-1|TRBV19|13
CASSISGATEAFF
TGTGCCAGTAGTATTTCCGGGGCCACTGAAGCTTTCTTT
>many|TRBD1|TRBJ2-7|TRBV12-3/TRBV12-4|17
CASSFERGGTGTYEQYF
TGTGCCAGCAGTTTTGAGAGAGGTGGGACAGGGACCTACGAGCAGTACTTC
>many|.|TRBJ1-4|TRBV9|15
CASSVGTGIGEKLFF
TGTGCCAGCAGCGTAGGAACAGGGATCGGGGAAAAACTGTTTTTT
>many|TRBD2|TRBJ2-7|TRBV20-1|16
CSARDFLAGTAGGQYF
TGCAGTGCTAGAGATTTCTTAGCGGGAACGGCGGGGGGGCAGTACTTC
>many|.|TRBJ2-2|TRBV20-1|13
CSAATANTGELFF
TGCAGTGCTGCTACAGCGAACACCGGGGAGCTGTTTTTT
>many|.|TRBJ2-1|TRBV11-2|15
CASSLMDYSYNEQFF
TGTGCCAGCAGCTTAATGGACTACTCCTACAATGAGCAGTTCTTC
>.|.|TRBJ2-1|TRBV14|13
CASSQVLHYEQFF
TGTGCCAGCAGCCAAGTTCTCCACTACGAGCAGTTCTTC
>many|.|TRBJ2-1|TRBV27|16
CASSTSSRRVNNEQFF
TGTGCCAGCAGTACCAGTTCCCGGCGGGTGAACAATGAGCAGTTCTTC
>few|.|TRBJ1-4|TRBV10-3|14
CAISERQENEKLFF
TGTGCCATCAGTGAACGGCAGGAGAATGAAAAACTGTTTTTT
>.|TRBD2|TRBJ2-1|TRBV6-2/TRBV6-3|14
CASSSGLATGEQFF
TGTGCCAGTTCAAGTGGACTAGCTACGGGTGAGCAGTTCTTC